The 19 T cell receptor beta chains below were found in one sample sequenced in a study of blood T cell repertoires in COVID-19. Assay: immunoSEQ multiplex PCR; the TCRdb copy retains only in-frame clones and omits some. The sample shows 300,000 to 350,000 clones, about 90% of them seen only once. The sequenced material came from peripheral blood. Receptor source: a man aged 18 to 30 with active or convalescent COVID-19.

This clone was seen a single time. Other DNA sequences from this sample encode an identical CDR3 as well. V gene TRBV7-9 combines with J gene TRBJ1-5; tentative D call: TRBD1 (5 bases). The V end was cut by 4 bases, the J end by 4 bases, with 8 bases between. The CDR3 has 13 residues. Germline V gene lookup returns CDR1 SEHNR and CDR2 FQNEAQ (reference sequence). CDR3 region: CASSSQGNQPQHF. CDR3 in DNA: TGTGCCAGCAGCTCGCAGGGTAATCAGCCCCAGCATTTT.

The chain carries TRBV27 and TRBJ2-3, with 8 positions matching TRBD1. The CDR3 sequence is 15 residues long. The V gene end was trimmed by 6 bases and the J gene end by 5 bases; junction bases not matched to a gene: 10. CDR1 and CDR2 from the germline V gene are MNHEY and SMNVEV (reference sequence). CDR3: CASSQTGALVDTQYF. The DNA for the CDR3 is TGTGCCAGCAGCCAGACAGGGGCACTAGTAGATACGCAGTATTTT.

The chain couples TRBV7-9 to TRBJ1-3, with TRBD1 matching over 7 bases. Germline loops: CDR1 SEHNR, CDR2 FQNEAQ (reference sequence). The length of the CDR3 is 19 residues. V was clipped by 5 bases and J by 2 bases; unmatched bases: 18. CDR3 amino acids: CASSVPGNDRAEAGNTIYF. For the CDR3, the DNA is TGTGCCAGCAGCGTCCCCGGCAACGACAGGGCGGAGGCTGGAAACACCATATATTTT. Full variable domain (rest looked up from reference TRBV7-9 and TRBJ1-3): DTGVSQNPRHKITKRGQNVTFRCDPISEHNRLYWYRQTLGQGPEFLTYFQNEAQLEKSRLLSDRFSAERPKGSFSTLEIQRTEQGDSAMYLCASSVPGNDRAEAGNTIYFGEGSWLTVV.

The gene calls are TRBV28 and TRBJ1-1, with D tentatively TRBD1 (6 bases). V dropped 3 bases and J dropped 4 bases, with 18 bases sitting between them. The CDR3 length is 16 residues. The germline V gene has CDR1 MDHEN and CDR2 SYDVKM. The CDR3 reads CASSFQGLAGSTEAFF. DNA for the CDR3: TGTGCCAGCAGTTTTCAGGGGCTGGCTGGCAGCACTGAAGCTTTCTTT.

CDR3 sequence (DNA): TGTGCCAGCAATGACGGCGGGAGGGCTCGTGAGCAGTTCTTC. It codes for CASNDGGRAREQFF. V gene TRBV27 combines with J gene TRBJ2-1; 9 bases line up with TRBD2. The CDR3 extends over 14 amino acids. The ends lost 7 bases at V and 9 bases at J; junction bases unmatched: 10. Germline V gives CDR1 MNHEY, CDR2 SMNVEV (reference sequence).

The CDR3 reads CASSTGGSGNTIYF. In DNA form, the CDR3 reads TGTGCCAGTAGTACCGGAGGGAGCGGAAACACCATATATTTT. The chain joins TRBV19 to TRBJ1-3; D not resolved. Looked up from germline, CDR1 is LNHDA and CDR2 is SQIVND (reference sequence). Trimming cost V 4 bases and J 4 bases, with 11 bases left between them. There are 14 residues in the CDR3.

CDR3 protein: CASSGRGTGLYEQYF. The CDR3 DNA is TGTGCCAGCAGCGGTCGCGGGACAGGGTTATACGAGCAGTACTTC. The rearrangement joins TRBV3-1 (or the pseudogene TRBV3-2) to TRBJ2-7, with 9 positions matching TRBD1. Trimming took 5 bases from V and 4 from J; bases not matched to a gene: 9. Germline V gene data show CDR1 as LGHDT and CDR2 as YNNKEL (reference sequence). The CDR3 contains 15 residues.

The gene calls are TRBV27 and TRBJ2-3; TRBD2 aligns across 8 bases. The CDR3 covers 15 residues. CDR1 and CDR2 from the germline V gene are MNHEY and SMNVEV (reference sequence). V gave up 6 bases and J gave up 3 bases; unmatched junction bases: 8. CDR3 bases: TGTGCCAGCAGCCGAAGGGGACTAGTTACAGATACGCAGTATTTT. Translation: CASSRRGLVTDTQYF.

The V gene is TRBV28, the J gene TRBJ2-3; 7 bases fit TRBD2. CDR3 length: 15 residues. CDR1 MDHEN and CDR2 SYDVKM come from the germline V gene. V was pared by 2 bases and J by 4 bases, with 6 bases of the junction left unmatched. DNA of the CDR3: TGTGCCAGCAGTTTAGGGAGCGGGAAGTCAGATACGCAGTATTTT. Translated: CASSLGSGKSDTQYF.

V usage is TRBV24-1 and J usage is TRBJ1-1; 8 bases align to TRBD1. The length of the CDR3 is 15 residues. With 6 bases clipped from V and 4 bases from J, the junction kept 9 bases outside the gene matches. Germline CDR1 and CDR2: KGHDR and SFDVKD. The CDR3 reads CATSSTRQGSTEAFF. DNA for the CDR3: TGTGCCACCAGTTCGACCCGACAGGGGAGCACTGAAGCTTTCTTT.

The chain joins TRBV5-6 to TRBJ2-1; 13 bases are a match to TRBD2. The trim removed 2 bases at V and 7 bases at J, leaving 6 bases unmatched. The CDR3 is 16 residues long. Germline V lookup: CDR1 SGHDT, CDR2 YYEEEE. In DNA form, the CDR3 reads TGTGCCAGCAGCTTCCCGGGACTAGCGGGAATAAATGAGCAGTTCTTC. Translated, it gives CASSFPGLAGINEQFF.

This chain joins TRBV25-1 and TRBJ2-5, with a tentative D call TRBD1 (6 bases). CDR3 size: 13 residues. Germline lookup yields CDR1 MGHDK and CDR2 SYGVNS. V gave up 6 bases and J gave up 5 bases, with 13 bases separating them. The CDR3 region is CASSHRVIETQYF. DNA of the CDR3: TGTGCCAGCAGCCACAGGGTGATCGAGACCCAGTACTTC.

The rearrangement links TRBV28 to TRBJ2-1; TRBD2 agrees at 7 bases. The CDR3 loop spans 17 amino acids. V lost 2 bases and J lost 6; bases outside the gene matches: 13. The germline CDR1 and CDR2 sequences are MDHEN and SYDVKM. The CDR3 here is CASSLVVASGVPNEQFF. As DNA, the CDR3 is TGTGCCAGCAGTTTAGTGGTTGCTAGCGGAGTCCCCAATGAGCAGTTCTTC. The entire variable domain, with the rest obtained from reference TRBV28 and TRBJ2-1, is as follows: DVKVTQSSRYLVKRTGEKVFLECVQDMDHENMFWYRQDPGLGLRLIYFSYDVKMKEKGDIPEGYSVSREKKERFSLILESASTNQTSMYLCASSLVVASGVPNEQFFGPGTRLTVL.

The V and J genes are TRBV19 and TRBJ2-7, with 7 bases fitting TRBD1. V shed 5 bases, J shed 4 bases, and the junction held 8 bases outside the gene matches. Per the germline V gene, CDR1 is LNHDA and CDR2 is SQIVND (reference sequence). CDR3 length: 14 amino acids. The CDR3 protein is CASSARQGRYEQYF. CDR3 in DNA: TGTGCCAGTAGTGCCAGACAGGGAAGATACGAGCAGTACTTC.

The chain carries TRBV4-2 and TRBJ1-2, with TRBD1 matching over 7 bases. The J segment lost 4 bases and the V segment lost 0 bases, leaving 8 bases of the junction unmatched. Germline V gene data show CDR1 as LGHNA and CDR2 as YNFKEQ. This CDR3 has 16 residues. The CDR3 reads CASSQDTQGQSYGYTF. CDR3 in DNA: TGTGCCAGCAGCCAAGATACACAGGGGCAAAGCTATGGCTACACCTTC.

The V and J genes are TRBV19 and TRBJ2-6; maybe TRBD1 (6 bases). Trimming took 9 bases from V and 0 from J, leaving 12 bases between them. This CDR3 region has 15 residues. Germline CDR1 and CDR2: LNHDA and SQIVND (reference sequence). CDR3 in DNA: TGTGCCAGCCGGACAGAGAGCTCTGGGGCCAACGTCCTGACTTTC. It translates to CASRTESSGANVLTF.

The CDR3 coding sequence is TGTGCCAGCAGCTTAGTTGGCGGGTATACAGATACGCAGTATTTT. It yields the protein CASSLVGGYTDTQYF. The chain links TRBV7-2 to TRBJ2-3; tentative D call: TRBD2 (5 bases). V gave up 1 base and J gave up 3 bases, with 11 bases separating them. The germline V gene encodes CDR1 SGHTA and CDR2 FQGNSA. The CDR3 contains 15 residues.

J is TRBJ2-1 and V is TRBV9; 10 nucleotides align to TRBD1. Trimming removed 1 base from V and 4 bases from J; junction bases left unmatched: 8. Germline CDR1 SGDLS, CDR2 YYNGEE. The CDR3 is made up of 17 amino acids. The CDR3 reads CASSVTEWDRGYNEQFF. The CDR3 nucleotides are TGTGCCAGCAGCGTAACGGAATGGGACAGGGGATACAATGAGCAGTTCTTC.

The chain carries TRBV2 and TRBJ2-7, with a tentative D call TRBD2 (6 bases). CDR1 and CDR2 (germline): SNHLY, FYNNEI. The CDR3 runs 12 residues. Trimming left V 8 bases short and J 0 bases short, with 8 bases between. The CDR3, as DNA: TGTGCCAGCTATAGCGGCTCCTACGAGCAGTACTTC. It encodes CASYSGSYEQYF.